The sample holds a few counts of the clone carrying this T cell receptor beta chain. The data belong to a study of human T cells and chemical hapten exposure. Time point meaning: healthy volunteer bleed at 6 weeks. Unfractionated whole blood served as the source for total RNA extraction. Germline CDR1 reads MGHRA; CDR2 reads YSYEKL. Trimming removed 0 bases at V and 7 bases at J, with 12 bases between. This CDR3 spans 14 amino acids. The library tagged individual cDNA molecules with unique molecular identifiers. Each CDR3 protein is one row after TCRdb ran MiXCR on the RACE reads. The table has 40,000 to 45,000 distinct CDR3 sequences, 3.7% seen once.

Specimen: whole blood. V usage is TRBV4-1 and J usage is TRBJ1-2; D not resolved. The sequence was obtained from a human donor in good health. Some clones in this sample may be carry-over from other donors' samples. CDR3 DNA sequence: TGCGCCAGCAGCCAAGATTTTGGGGATTTTGGCTACACCTTC. Protein: CASSQDFGDFGYTF.